This TCR beta chain originates from a study of technical replicates of blood from four donors. Only in-frame clones appear in the TCRdb table, and some are missing; sequencing was by immunoSEQ multiplex PCR. This table has 75,000 to 95,000 clones, approximately 94% appearing once. CDR1 is MGHRA, CDR2 YSYEKL, per germline. V lost 4 bases to trimming and J lost 0 bases; unmatched junction nucleotides: 6. The CDR3 runs to 15 residues. The TCR was taken from a human donor in good health. V and J are TRBV4-1 and TRBJ2-7; 7 bases match TRBD1. Sequencing was done on a sample of T cells isolated from PBMCs. CDR3: CASSRLRDSSYEQYF. CDR3 nucleotides: TGCGCCAGCAGCCGACTCCGGGACAGCTCCTACGAGCAGTACTTC.